What follows are 25 T cell receptor beta chains derived from one specimen sequenced in a study of cytomegalovirus exposure and HLA in healthy donors. The primer mix had 60 Vbeta and 13 Jbeta primers. Libraries were prepared by immunoSEQ multiplex PCR; TCRdb keeps only in-frame clonotypes and omits some of them. The sample has 150,000 or so clones; 70% to 80% are singletons. Sequencing was performed on PBMCs. The source of these receptors is a man aged 25 to 45 in good health and CMV-seropositive.

This rearrangement joins TRBV30 to TRBJ2-3; the match to TRBD1 covers 7 bases. From germline, CDR1 is GTSNPN and CDR2 SVGIG (reference sequence). The ends lost 3 bases at V and 5 bases at J; junction bases unmatched: 5. The CDR3 runs to 13 residues. The CDR3 region has the DNA TGTGCCTGGAGCCTAAACAGGGGAGATACGCAGTATTTT. Amino acid sequence: CAWSLNRGDTQYF.

This rearrangement joins TRBV6-5 to TRBJ2-1; D perhaps matches TRBD2 (5 bases). V was shortened by 0 bases and J by 4 bases, with 13 bases between the two germline ends. This CDR3 contains 16 residues. Germline V gives CDR1 MNHEY, CDR2 SVGAGI. The CDR3 nucleotides are TGTGCCAGCAGTTACTCGGCGAGGGCCCGATACAATGAGCAGTTCTTC. It translates to CASSYSARARYNEQFF.

The chain couples TRBV2 to TRBJ1-2, with D unclear. Trimming shortened V by 5 bases and J by 3 bases, and 13 bases separated the two germline ends. This CDR3 region has 14 residues. Germline CDR1 SNHLY, CDR2 FYNNEI. CDR3 in amino acids: CASSKVWEDYGYTF. CDR3 coding DNA: TGTGCCAGCAGTAAAGTGTGGGAGGACTATGGCTACACCTTC.

This clone was counted a few times. J is TRBJ1-4 and V is TRBV6-6; TRBD1 agrees at 10 bases. The CDR3 is 14 amino acids. Germline V gene sequence: CDR1 MNHNY, CDR2 SVGAGI (reference sequence). V was clipped by 4 bases and J by 7 bases; unmatched bases: 3. CDR3 protein: CASSFGTGVEKLFF. CDR3 bases: TGTGCCAGCAGTTTCGGGACAGGGGTTGAAAAACTGTTTTTT.

This clone was seen a few times. The V and J genes are TRBV6-1 and TRBJ1-4; no reliable D call. The V gene's germline CDR1 is MNHNS and CDR2 SASEGT. This CDR3 spans 16 amino acids. V was cut by 1 base and J by 8 bases, with 17 bases left in between. The CDR3 protein is CASSEDRSGRGEKLFF. The CDR3 bases are TGTGCCAGCAGTGAAGATCGGAGCGGTCGGGGAGAAAAACTGTTTTTT.

The chain uses TRBV5-8 and TRBJ2-7, with D possibly matching TRBD1 (6 bases). Trimming took off 1 base at V and 3 bases at J, with 11 bases between the two ends. Germline V gives CDR1 SGHTS, CDR2 YDEGEE. The length of the CDR3 is 14 residues. CDR3: CASSLNRVSYEQYF. For the CDR3, the DNA is TGTGCCAGCAGCTTGAACAGGGTAAGCTACGAGCAGTACTTC.

The gene calls are TRBV14 and TRBJ1-1; maybe TRBD1 (5 bases). The germline gives CDR1 SGHDN, CDR2 FVKESK. Between the trimmed V and J ends, which lost 2 bases and 1 base, there was a span of 8 bases. CDR3 size: 14 residues. The CDR3 sequence is CASSQFGGNTEAFF. In DNA, the CDR3 is TGTGCCAGCAGCCAATTCGGGGGGAACACTGAAGCTTTCTTT.

The rearrangement links TRBV7-9 to TRBJ1-2; TRBD1 is a possible D gene (6 bases). Trimming took 1 base from V and 8 from J, leaving 20 bases between them. The V gene's germline CDR1 is SEHNR and CDR2 FQNEAQ (reference sequence). This CDR3 spans 16 amino acids. The CDR3 DNA reads as TGTGCCAGCAGCTTAGTGGATTGGTGGGACACCGACGGCTACACCTTC. Its protein product is CASSLVDWWDTDGYTF.

The chain combines TRBV9 with TRBJ2-3, with 14 bases lining up with TRBD2. CDR1 is SGDLS, CDR2 YYNGEE, per germline. J lost 2 bases, V lost 4 bases, and 12 bases had no gene match. CDR3 size: 19 residues. CDR3 coding DNA: TGTGCCAGCAGCCCGGGGACTAGCGGGAGAGGTCATTTCACAGATACGCAGTATTTT. This encodes CASSPGTSGRGHFTDTQYF. Full variable domain (remainder filled in from reference TRBV9 and TRBJ2-3): DSGVTQTPKHLITATGQRVTLRCSPRSGDLSVYWYQQSLDQGLQFLIQYYNGEERAKGNILERFSAQQFPDLHSELNLSSLELGDSALYFCASSPGTSGRGHFTDTQYFGPGTRLTVL.

This clone has ten or more counts. The genes are TRBV10-1 and TRBJ2-1; no definite D call. Between the trimmed V and J ends, which lost 5 bases and 5 bases, there was a span of 13 bases. The CDR3 runs 14 residues. The germline CDR1 and CDR2 sequences are WNHNN and SYGVQD (reference sequence). The CDR3 region is CASSNFEPNNEQFF. Here the CDR3 DNA reads TGCGCCAGCAGTAACTTCGAACCAAACAATGAGCAGTTCTTC.

This clone was seen a few times. CDR3 DNA sequence: TGCGCCAGCAGCCCGGGACAGGGCCCCTCCTACGAGCAGTACTTC. It specifies CASSPGQGPSYEQYF. This chain joins TRBV4-3 and TRBJ2-7; 9 positions match TRBD1. Germline lookup yields CDR1 LGHNA and CDR2 YSLEER. The CDR3 consists of 15 residues. V lost 4 bases, J lost 0 bases, and 4 bases stayed unmatched.

V and J are TRBV5-6 and TRBJ1-2; no firm D call. From germline, CDR1 is SGHDT and CDR2 YYEEEE. The CDR3 is 13 amino acids. Trimming removed 2 bases from V and 6 bases from J, with 11 bases in between. As DNA, the CDR3 is TGTGCCAGCAGCTTACGGAGTGGAGATGGCTACACCTTC. Amino acid sequence: CASSLRSGDGYTF.

The genes are TRBV19 and TRBJ1-5; 8 positions agree with TRBD1. CDR3 length equals 17 residues. Losses at the gene ends were 3 bases for V and 3 bases for J; bases not matched to a gene: 10. Germline CDR1 and CDR2: LNHDA and SQIVND (reference sequence). CDR3 in amino acids: CASSMWQGAGNNQPQHF. CDR3 nucleotide sequence: TGTGCCAGTAGTATGTGGCAGGGGGCGGGAAACAATCAGCCCCAGCATTTT.

The V gene is TRBV5-1, the J gene TRBJ2-3, with 8 bases that match TRBD1. Germline values: CDR1 SGHRS, CDR2 YFSETQ. The CDR3 extends over 16 amino acids. V gave up 1 base and J gave up 3 bases; unmatched junction bases: 7. Here the CDR3 reads CASSLTGTGFTDTQYF. As DNA, the CDR3 is TGCGCCAGCAGCTTGACCGGGACAGGATTTACAGATACGCAGTATTTT. The whole variable domain, remainder taken from reference TRBV5-1 and TRBJ2-3, is KAGVTQTPRYLIKTRGQQVTLSCSPISGHRSVSWYQQTPGQGLQFLFEYFSETQRNKGNFPGRFSGRQFSNSRSEMNVSTLELGDSALYLCASSLTGTGFTDTQYFGPGTRLTVL.

This clone was seen once. The same CDR3 is also encoded by other DNA sequences in this sample. The chain recombines TRBV5-1 with TRBJ2-3; D possibly corresponds to TRBD2 (6 bases). The CDR3 has 14 amino acids. Germline CDR1 SGHRS, CDR2 YFSETQ. V lost 4 bases to trimming and J lost 2 bases, with 11 bases between them. For the CDR3, the DNA is TGCGCCAGCAGCCTGGGGACTCCCACAGATACGCAGTATTTT. This sequence encodes CASSLGTPTDTQYF.

The V gene is TRBV7-9, the J gene TRBJ1-1; D is unresolved. V was cut by 4 bases and J by 8 bases, with 8 bases left in between. The CDR3 covers 11 residues. Germline CDR1 reads SEHNR; CDR2 reads FQNEAQ (reference sequence). Here the CDR3 reads CASSSVLEAFF. CDR3 coding DNA: TGTGCCAGCAGCTCTGTCCTGGAAGCTTTCTTT.

The chain links TRBV6-1 to TRBJ2-7, with 11 bases aligning to TRBD2. The V segment lost 4 bases and the J segment 3 bases; nucleotides outside the gene matches: 8. The CDR3 is 16 amino acids. Germline CDR1 MNHNS, CDR2 SASEGT. In DNA form, the CDR3 reads TGTGCCAGCAGTGCCCCCCTAGCGGGGGGCCGCTACGAGCAGTACTTC. Translation gives CASSAPLAGGRYEQYF.

This chain joins TRBV27 and TRBJ2-7, with D possibly being TRBD2 (6 bases). Germline V gene data show CDR1 as MNHEY and CDR2 as SMNVEV (reference sequence). Trimming shortened V by 3 bases and J by 1 base, and 7 bases separated the two germline ends. The CDR3 has 13 residues. The CDR3 reads CASSFGRSYEQYF. CDR3 DNA: TGTGCCAGCAGTTTCGGGAGATCCTACGAGCAGTACTTC.

This clone was counted between two and nine times. The J gene is TRBJ1-1, the V gene TRBV18; TRBD1 matches at 9 bases. Unmatched junction bases numbered 3, after V lost 8 bases and J lost 2 bases. Germline CDR1 is KGHSH and CDR2 is LQKENI. The CDR3 is 13 residues long. The CDR3 DNA is TGTGCCAGCAGGGGACAGGGCAACACTGAAGCTTTCTTT. It codes for CASRGQGNTEAFF. Drawing the rest from reference TRBV18 and TRBJ1-1, the complete variable domain is NAGVMQNPRHLVRRRGQEARLRCSPMKGHSHVYWYRQLPEEGLKFMVYLQKENIIDESGMPKERFSAEFPKEGPSILRIQQVVRGDSAAYFCASRGQGNTEAFFGQGTRLTVV.

This chain uses TRBV7-6 with TRBJ2-5; the match to TRBD2 covers 15 bases. The trim removed 4 bases at V and 1 base at J, leaving 7 bases unmatched. From germline, CDR1 is SGHVS and CDR2 FNYEAQ. This CDR3 is 18 amino acids long. CDR3 in amino acids: CASSSGLAGGWGQETQYF. In DNA, the CDR3 is TGTGCCAGCAGCTCGGGACTAGCGGGGGGCTGGGGCCAAGAGACCCAGTACTTC.

This clone came up a few times. J is TRBJ1-5 and V is TRBV6-5; D unresolved. Germline CDR1 and CDR2: MNHEY and SVGAGI. V was cut by 6 bases and J by 5 bases, with 14 bases left in between. The CDR3 has 14 amino acids. CDR3: CASSQWLGDQPQHF. Here the CDR3 DNA reads TGTGCCAGCAGCCAATGGCTCGGGGATCAGCCCCAGCATTTT.

The chain joins TRBV28 to TRBJ1-1; possible D gene TRBD1, 5 bases. The germline V gene encodes CDR1 MDHEN and CDR2 SYDVKM. The CDR3 sequence is 18 residues long. V was cut by 3 bases and J by 3 bases, with 23 bases left in between. CDR3 loop: CASSLYGGRVDEDTEAFF. The CDR3, as DNA: TGTGCCAGCAGTTTGTATGGCGGCAGGGTAGACGAGGACACTGAAGCTTTCTTT.

The V call is TRBV29-1, the J call TRBJ2-3, with D possibly matching TRBD2 (5 bases). The germline V gene encodes CDR1 SQVTM and CDR2 ANQGSEA. The CDR3 covers 18 residues. Trimming removed 4 bases from V and 0 bases from J, with 23 bases in between. CDR3 nucleotide sequence: TGCAGCGTTGTTGGTAGCACGACTATCCTTTCTAGCACAGATACGCAGTATTTT. Encoded protein: CSVVGSTTILSSTDTQYF.

This clone was counted a few times. V usage is TRBV6-1 and J usage is TRBJ1-5; D unclear. V lost 4 bases and J 6 bases, leaving 4 bases between the germline ends. CDR1 and CDR2 (germline): MNHNS, SASEGT. CDR3 length equals 11 residues. In DNA form, the CDR3 reads TGTGCCAGCAGTGCGTCTCAGCCCCAGCATTTT. Residues: CASSASQPQHF.

The chain has TRBV7-2 and TRBJ1-2; D unresolved. The CDR3 spans 12 residues. V was cut by 5 bases and J by 4 bases, with 8 bases left in between. From germline, CDR1 is SGHTA and CDR2 FQGNSA. CDR3: CASSLFRYGYTF. In DNA form, the CDR3 reads TGTGCCAGCAGCCTCTTCCGCTATGGCTACACCTTC.